Listed below are T cell receptor beta chains from one sample, sequenced in a study of T cells in Graves' hyperthyroidism and ophthalmopathy. TCRdb used MiXCR to reprocess the multiplex PCR reads, holding one entry per CDR3 protein. In the table there are 500,000 or so distinct CDR3 sequences, roughly 18% of which are singletons. Input material: blood. These receptors originate from a woman aged 18-29 years with Graves' ophthalmopathy. Each CDR3 is given with its conserved first and last residue. D genes are given only for firm matches. Rows give clone size only sometimes, using once, few, many, or a class for an expanded clone.

D gene	J gene	V gene	clone size	CDR3 protein	CDR3 DNA
TRBD1	TRBJ1-2	TRBV2	many	CASSDTGGSYGYTF	TGTGCCAGCAGCGATACAGGGGGTTCCTATGGCTACACCTTC
NA	TRBJ1-2	TRBV29-1	NA	CSVESGLENYGYTF	TGCAGCGTTGAATCGGGGTTAGAGAACTATGGCTACACCTTC
NA	TRBJ2-2	TRBV12-3/TRBV12-4	NA	CASSFSGSGTGELFF	TGTGCCAGCAGTTTCTCAGGTTCGGGGACCGGGGAGCTGTTTTTT
TRBD2	TRBJ2-7	TRBV10-3	many	CAISESGVQGTTYEQYF	TGTGCCATCAGTGAGTCGGGGGTCCAAGGGACTACCTACGAGCAGTACTTC
TRBD2	TRBJ2-1	TRBV27	NA	CASSPLGLAGAYNEQFF	TGTGCCAGCAGTCCACTGGGACTAGCGGGAGCCTACAATGAGCAGTTCTTC
NA	TRBJ1-5	TRBV27	many	CASSLFGTLNQPQHF	TGTGCCAGCAGTTTATTTGGGACCCTAAATCAGCCCCAGCATTTT
TRBD1	TRBJ1-2	TRBV28	many	CASSTTGAPTNYGYTF	TGTGCCAGCAGTACGACAGGGGCTCCCACTAACTATGGCTACACCTTC
TRBD1	TRBJ1-2	TRBV5-1	few	CASSLDFGTGNYGYTF	TGCGCCAGCAGCTTGGATTTTGGGACAGGCAACTATGGCTACACCTTC
TRBD1	TRBJ1-4	TRBV28	NA	CASSPKQGPLGAKLFF	TGTGCCAGCAGTCCCAAACAGGGGCCACTTGGAGCAAAACTGTTTTTT
TRBD2	TRBJ2-1	TRBV6-5	many	CASSYIAGRDNEQFF	TGTGCCAGCAGTTATATAGCGGGGAGGGACAATGAGCAGTTCTTC
NA	TRBJ2-3	TRBV11-2	many	CASSLDSGTSTDTQYF	TGTGCCAGCAGCTTAGATTCAGGAACTAGCACAGATACGCAGTATTTT
TRBD1	TRBJ1-2	TRBV6-1	many	CASSETGGNGYTF	TGTGCCAGCAGTGAAACAGGGGGCAATGGCTACACCTTC
TRBD1	TRBJ1-1	TRBV30	many	CAWSVSVDRGATEAFF	TGTGCCTGGAGTGTATCGGTTGACAGGGGAGCTACCGAAGCTTTCTTT
NA	TRBJ1-5	TRBV19	NA	CASRFDGGGMYQPQHF	TGTGCCAGTAGGTTTGACGGCGGGGGGATGTACCAGCCCCAGCATTTT
NA	TRBJ2-3	TRBV4-3	NA	CASSQGITTDTQYF	TGCGCCAGCAGCCAAGGAATTACCACAGATACGCAGTATTTT
NA	TRBJ1-2	TRBV29-1	NA	CSAWTGNYGYTF	TGCAGCGCTTGGACGGGAAACTATGGCTACACCTTC
NA	TRBJ2-7	TRBV28	many	CASSFEGYEQYF	TGTGCCAGCAGTTTTGAGGGTTACGAGCAGTACTTC
NA	TRBJ2-7	TRBV6-1	many	CASSPILNRDVFYEQYF	TGTGCCAGCAGTCCTATTTTAAACAGGGATGTCTTCTACGAGCAGTACTTC
TRBD2	TRBJ2-1	TRBV19	NA	CASSIPGGRNEQFF	TGTGCCAGTAGTATACCGGGGGGGCGGAATGAGCAGTTCTTC
TRBD2	TRBJ2-1	TRBV7-8	many	CASSLFGSSGKVEQFF	TGTGCCAGCAGCTTATTTGGGTCTAGCGGGAAAGTGGAGCAGTTCTTC
NA	TRBJ1-2	TRBV6-2/TRBV6-3	few	CASTIDTSLETYTF	TGTGCCAGCACAATCGATACCTCGCTTGAAACCTACACCTTC
NA	TRBJ1-1	TRBV6-1	many	CASSDRGLNTEAFF	TGTGCCAGCAGTGACCGGGGGTTGAACACTGAAGCTTTCTTT
TRBD2	TRBJ2-1	TRBV7-3	NA	CASSLTGLAGVNEQFF	TGTGCCAGCAGCTTAACGGGACTAGCGGGAGTTAATGAGCAGTTCTTC
NA	TRBJ1-2	TRBV2	many	CASSTPEGGYYGYTF	TGTGCCAGCAGTACCCCCGAGGGGGGGTACTATGGCTACACCTTC
NA	TRBJ1-3	TRBV27	NA	CASSPNPSRAGNTIYF	TGTGCCAGCAGTCCAAATCCCTCCAGGGCTGGGAACACCATATATTTT
TRBD1	TRBJ1-2	TRBV7-9	few	CASSSGTDGYTF	TGTGCCAGCAGCTCAGGGACAGATGGCTACACCTTC
TRBD1	TRBJ2-5	TRBV6-2/TRBV6-3	many	CASSPLTTGEETQYF	TGTGCCAGCAGTCCCCTTACGACAGGGGAAGAGACCCAGTACTTC
TRBD2	TRBJ2-3	TRBV5-6	few	CASSYRTSGVPSTDTQYF	TGTGCCAGCAGCTACCGGACTAGCGGGGTCCCTAGCACAGATACGCAGTATTTT
NA	TRBJ2-7	TRBV28	few	CASSWSRFYEQYF	TGTGCCAGCAGTTGGTCCCGGTTCTACGAGCAGTACTTC
TRBD2	TRBJ2-1	TRBV7-2	NA	CASSLSGRAHNEQFF	TGTGCCAGCAGCTTAAGCGGGAGGGCCCACAATGAGCAGTTCTTC
TRBD1	TRBJ1-4	TRBV28	many	CASSILGGGNEKLFF	TGTGCCAGCAGCATACTAGGGGGCGGTAATGAAAAACTGTTTTTT
NA	TRBJ2-5	TRBV7-2	many	CASSRTTPGTQYF	TGTGCCAGCAGCCGGACTACCCCAGGGACCCAGTACTTC
NA	TRBJ2-5	TRBV10-2	NA	CASSEVVSRETQYF	TGCGCCAGCAGTGAGGTAGTGAGTCGGGAGACCCAGTACTTC
NA	TRBJ2-1	TRBV30	many	CAWSVEGQQFF	TGTGCCTGGAGTGTGGAGGGCCAGCAGTTCTTC
NA	TRBJ2-5	TRBV20-1	many	CSARVDSQETQYF	TGCAGTGCTAGAGTTGACAGCCAAGAGACCCAGTACTTC
NA	TRBJ2-3	TRBV20-1	NA	CSARRGKADTQYF	TGCAGTGCTCGCCGCGGGAAGGCAGATACGCAGTATTTT
TRBD1	TRBJ2-7	TRBV18	many	CASSPGQGTYEQYF	TGTGCCAGCTCACCGGGACAGGGCACCTACGAGCAGTACTTC
NA	TRBJ2-7	TRBV10-3	many	CAIRIQGLNYEQYF	TGTGCCATCAGAATTCAGGGTCTAAACTACGAGCAGTACTTC
NA	TRBJ1-5	TRBV11-1	many	CASTMERVGHQPQHF	TGTGCCAGCACCATGGAGCGGGTGGGCCATCAGCCCCAGCATTTT
NA	TRBJ2-7	TRBV11-2	few	CASSFPRVREQYF	TGTGCCAGCAGCTTCCCGAGGGTCCGCGAGCAGTACTTC
TRBD2	TRBJ2-1	TRBV19	NA	CASSIYGGRLDEQFF	TGTGCCAGTAGTATCTACGGCGGGAGGTTAGATGAGCAGTTCTTC
NA	TRBJ1-1	TRBV12-3/TRBV12-4	many	CASSLGSTEAFF	TGTGCCAGCAGCTTAGGGTCGACTGAAGCTTTCTTT